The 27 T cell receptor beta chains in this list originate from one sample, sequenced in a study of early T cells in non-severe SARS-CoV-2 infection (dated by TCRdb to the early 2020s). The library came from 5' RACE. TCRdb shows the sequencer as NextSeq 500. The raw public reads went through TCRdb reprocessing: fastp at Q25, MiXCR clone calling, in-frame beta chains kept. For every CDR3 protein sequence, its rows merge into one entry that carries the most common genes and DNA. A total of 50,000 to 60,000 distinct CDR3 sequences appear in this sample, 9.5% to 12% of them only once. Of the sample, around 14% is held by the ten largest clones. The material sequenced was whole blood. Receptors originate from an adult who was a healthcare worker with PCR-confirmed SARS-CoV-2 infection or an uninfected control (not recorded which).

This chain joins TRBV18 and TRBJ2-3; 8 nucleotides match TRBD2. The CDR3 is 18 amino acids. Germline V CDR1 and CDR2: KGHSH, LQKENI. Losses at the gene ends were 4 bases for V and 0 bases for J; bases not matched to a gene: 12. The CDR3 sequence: CASSLRQASGHSTDTQYF. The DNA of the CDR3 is TGTGCCAGCTCACTCCGTCAGGCTAGCGGGCACAGCACAGATACGCAGTATTTT. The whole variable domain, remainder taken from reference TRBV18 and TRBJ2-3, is NAGVMQNPRHLVRRRGQEARLRCSPMKGHSHVYWYRQLPEEGLKFMVYLQKENIIDESGMPKERFSAEFPKEGPSILRIQQVVRGDSAAYFCASSLRQASGHSTDTQYFGPGTRLTVL.

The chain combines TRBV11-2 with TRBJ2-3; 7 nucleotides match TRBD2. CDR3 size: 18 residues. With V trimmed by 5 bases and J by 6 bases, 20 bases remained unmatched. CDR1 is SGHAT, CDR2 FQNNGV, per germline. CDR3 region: CASSPKKPLATKRDTQYF. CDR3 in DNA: TGTGCCAGCAGCCCCAAAAAACCACTAGCGACCAAGCGGGATACGCAGTATTTT.

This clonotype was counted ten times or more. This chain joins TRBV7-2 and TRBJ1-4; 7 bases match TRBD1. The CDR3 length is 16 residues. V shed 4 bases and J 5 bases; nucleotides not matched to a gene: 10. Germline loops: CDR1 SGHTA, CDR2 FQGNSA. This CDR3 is CASSSVTGTENEKLFF. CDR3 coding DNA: TGTGCCAGCAGCTCGGTTACCGGGACAGAGAATGAAAAACTGTTTTTT.

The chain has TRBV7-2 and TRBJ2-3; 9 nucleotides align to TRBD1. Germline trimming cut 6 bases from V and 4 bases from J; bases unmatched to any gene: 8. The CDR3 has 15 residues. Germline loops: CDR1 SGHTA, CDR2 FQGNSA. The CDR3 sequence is CASRDPGQGSDTQYF. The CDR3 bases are TGTGCCAGCAGGGACCCGGGACAGGGCTCAGATACGCAGTATTTT.

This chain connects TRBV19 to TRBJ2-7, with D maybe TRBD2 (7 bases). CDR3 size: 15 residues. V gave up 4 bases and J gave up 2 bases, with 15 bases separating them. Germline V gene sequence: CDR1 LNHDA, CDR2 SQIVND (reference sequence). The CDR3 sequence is CASSTFVGGPYEQYF. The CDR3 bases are TGTGCCAGTAGTACTTTCGTGGGGGGGCCCTACGAGCAGTACTTC.

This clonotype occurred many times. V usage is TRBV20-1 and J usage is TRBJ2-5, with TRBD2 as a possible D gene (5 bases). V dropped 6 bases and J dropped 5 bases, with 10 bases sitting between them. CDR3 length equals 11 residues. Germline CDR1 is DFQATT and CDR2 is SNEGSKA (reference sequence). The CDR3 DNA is TGCAGTGCCCCTACTAGGGAGACCCAGTACTTC. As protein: CSAPTRETQYF.

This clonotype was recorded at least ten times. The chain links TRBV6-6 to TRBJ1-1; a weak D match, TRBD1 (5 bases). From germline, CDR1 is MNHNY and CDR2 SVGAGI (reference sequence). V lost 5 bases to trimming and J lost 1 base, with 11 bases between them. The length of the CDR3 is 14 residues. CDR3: CASSTTVGNTEAFF. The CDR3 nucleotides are TGTGCCAGCAGTACGACAGTCGGGAACACTGAAGCTTTCTTT.

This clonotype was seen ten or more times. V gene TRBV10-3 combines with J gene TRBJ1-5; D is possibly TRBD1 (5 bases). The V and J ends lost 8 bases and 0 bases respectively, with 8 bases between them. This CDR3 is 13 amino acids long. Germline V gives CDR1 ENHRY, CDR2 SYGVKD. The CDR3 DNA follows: TGTGCCATCTCCGGGGCTAGCAATCAGCCCCAGCATTTT. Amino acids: CAISGASNQPQHF.

The CDR3 sequence: CASSLAADLYEQYF. As DNA, the CDR3 is TGTGCCAGCAGCTTAGCGGCAGACCTCTACGAGCAGTACTTC. This sequence joins TRBV7-9 and TRBJ2-7, with D uncertain. Germline V gene lookup returns CDR1 SEHNR and CDR2 FQNEAQ (reference sequence). Trimming took 0 bases from V and 3 from J, leaving 9 bases between them. The CDR3 is 14 residues long.

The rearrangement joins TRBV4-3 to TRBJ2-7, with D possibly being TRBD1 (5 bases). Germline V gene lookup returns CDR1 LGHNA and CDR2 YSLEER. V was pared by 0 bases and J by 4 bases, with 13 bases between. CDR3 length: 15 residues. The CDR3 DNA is TGCGCCAGCAGCCAAGATAGACAGCCAACGTACGAGCAGTACTTC. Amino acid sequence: CASSQDRQPTYEQYF.

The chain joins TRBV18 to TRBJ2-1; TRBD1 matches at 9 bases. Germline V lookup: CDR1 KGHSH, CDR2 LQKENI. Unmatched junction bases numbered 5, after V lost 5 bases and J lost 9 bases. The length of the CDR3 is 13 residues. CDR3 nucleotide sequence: TGTGCCAGCTCAAACGGACAGGGGATTGAGCAGTTCTTC. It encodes CASSNGQGIEQFF.

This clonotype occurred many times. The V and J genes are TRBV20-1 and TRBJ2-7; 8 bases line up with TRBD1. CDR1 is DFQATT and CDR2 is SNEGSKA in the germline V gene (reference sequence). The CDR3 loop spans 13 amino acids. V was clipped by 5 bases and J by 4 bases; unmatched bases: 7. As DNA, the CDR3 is TGCAGTGCTCGAACCAGGGGGCAATACGAGCAGTACTTC. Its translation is CSARTRGQYEQYF.

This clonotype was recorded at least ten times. As DNA, the CDR3 is TGTGCCAGCAGCTTTAGCTCCTACGAGCAGTACTTC. Its protein is CASSFSSYEQYF. The chain carries TRBV5-6 and TRBJ2-7, with unresolved D. CDR1 and CDR2 (germline): SGHDT, YYEEEE. V was clipped by 2 bases and J by 0 bases, with 3 bases between them. CDR3 length equals 12 residues.

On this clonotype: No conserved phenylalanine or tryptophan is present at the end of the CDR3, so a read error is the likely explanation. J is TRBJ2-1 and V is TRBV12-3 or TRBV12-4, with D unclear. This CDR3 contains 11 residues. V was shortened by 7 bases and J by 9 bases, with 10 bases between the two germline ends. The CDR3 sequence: CASMRLGEQFS. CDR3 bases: TGTGCCAGCATGAGACTTGGTGAGCAGTTCTCC.

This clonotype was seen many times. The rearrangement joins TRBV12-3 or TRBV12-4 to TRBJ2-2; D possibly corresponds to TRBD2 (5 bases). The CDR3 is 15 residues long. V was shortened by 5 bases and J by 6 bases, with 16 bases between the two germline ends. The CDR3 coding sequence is TGTGCCAGCAGTCCCCTAGCTGGAGCCCCCGGGGAGCTGTTTTTT. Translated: CASSPLAGAPGELFF.

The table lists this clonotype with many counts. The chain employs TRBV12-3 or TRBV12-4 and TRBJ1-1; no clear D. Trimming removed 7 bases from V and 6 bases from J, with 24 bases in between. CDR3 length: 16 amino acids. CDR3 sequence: CASNLKRGLERAEAFF. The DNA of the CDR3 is TGTGCCAGCAACCTAAAACGGGGATTAGAAAGGGCTGAAGCTTTCTTT.

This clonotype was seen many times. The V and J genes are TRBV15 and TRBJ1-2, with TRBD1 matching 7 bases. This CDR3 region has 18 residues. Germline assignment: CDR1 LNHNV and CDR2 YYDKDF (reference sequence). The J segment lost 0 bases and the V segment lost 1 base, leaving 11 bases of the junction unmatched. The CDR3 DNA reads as TGTGCCACCAGCAGAGCACAGGGGATGGGGCTTGCTAACTATGGCTACACCTTC. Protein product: CATSRAQGMGLANYGYTF.

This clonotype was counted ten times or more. The CDR3 coding sequence is TGCAGTGCTGGTCGGGCAGGGAGGACAGATACGCAGTATTTT. It translates to CSAGRAGRTDTQYF. This chain joins TRBV20-1 and TRBJ2-3, with D perhaps TRBD2 (6 bases). Trimming stripped 5 bases from V and 3 bases from J, with 15 bases between. This CDR3 has 14 residues. Germline V lookup: CDR1 DFQATT, CDR2 SNEGSKA (reference sequence).

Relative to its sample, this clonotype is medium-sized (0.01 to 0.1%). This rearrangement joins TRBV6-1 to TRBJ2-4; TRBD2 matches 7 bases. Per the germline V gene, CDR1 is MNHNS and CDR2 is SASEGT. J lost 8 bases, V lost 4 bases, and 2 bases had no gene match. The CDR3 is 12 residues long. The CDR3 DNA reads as TGTGCCAGCAGTGGACGGGGGGACATTCAGTACTTC. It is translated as CASSGRGDIQYF.

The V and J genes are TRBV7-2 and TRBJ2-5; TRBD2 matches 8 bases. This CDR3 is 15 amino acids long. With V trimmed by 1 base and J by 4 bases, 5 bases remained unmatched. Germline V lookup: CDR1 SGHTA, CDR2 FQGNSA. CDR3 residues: CASSLGSGNRETQYF. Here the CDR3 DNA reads TGTGCCAGCAGCTTAGGTAGCGGGAACAGAGAGACCCAGTACTTC.

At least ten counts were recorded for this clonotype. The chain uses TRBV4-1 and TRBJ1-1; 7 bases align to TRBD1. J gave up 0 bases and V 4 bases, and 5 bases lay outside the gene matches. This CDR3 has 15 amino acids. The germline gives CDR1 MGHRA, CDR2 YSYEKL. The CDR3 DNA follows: TGCGCCAGCAGCCTCCAAGGGGGCATGAACACTGAAGCTTTCTTT. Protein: CASSLQGGMNTEAFF.

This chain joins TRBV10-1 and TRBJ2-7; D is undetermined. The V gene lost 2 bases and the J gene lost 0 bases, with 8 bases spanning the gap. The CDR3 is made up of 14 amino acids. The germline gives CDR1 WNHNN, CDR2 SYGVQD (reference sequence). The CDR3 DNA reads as TGCGCCAGCAGTGAGGGTTATAGCTCCTACGAGCAGTACTTC. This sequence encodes CASSEGYSSYEQYF.

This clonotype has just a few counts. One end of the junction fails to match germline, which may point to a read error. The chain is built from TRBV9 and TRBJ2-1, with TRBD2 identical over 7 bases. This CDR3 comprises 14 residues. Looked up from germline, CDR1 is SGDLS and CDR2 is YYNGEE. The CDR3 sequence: CASSAEWGGTDILF. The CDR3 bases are TGTGCCAGCAGCGCTGAATGGGGAGGGACCGATATCCTCTTC.

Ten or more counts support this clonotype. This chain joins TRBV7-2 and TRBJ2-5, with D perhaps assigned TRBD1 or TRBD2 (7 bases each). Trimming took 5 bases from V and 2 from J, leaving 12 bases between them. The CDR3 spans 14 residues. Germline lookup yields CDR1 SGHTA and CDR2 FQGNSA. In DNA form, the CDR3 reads TGTGCCAGCAGCCAGGGGGGGATGCAAGAGACCCAGTACTTC. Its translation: CASSQGGMQETQYF.

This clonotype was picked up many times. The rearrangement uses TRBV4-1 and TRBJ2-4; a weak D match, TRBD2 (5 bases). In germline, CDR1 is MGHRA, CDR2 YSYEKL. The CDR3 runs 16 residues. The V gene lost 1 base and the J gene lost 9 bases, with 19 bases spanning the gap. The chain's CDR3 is CASSQGWELDGRIQYF. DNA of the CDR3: TGCGCCAGCAGCCAAGGGTGGGAGTTAGATGGGCGCATTCAGTACTTC.

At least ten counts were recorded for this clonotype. CDR3 coding DNA: TGTGCCAGCAGTTACTACGGGAGGGGCACCGGGGAGCTGTTTTTT. It encodes CASSYYGRGTGELFF. The chain uses TRBV6-2 or TRBV6-3 and TRBJ2-2; 8 bases fit TRBD2. The CDR3 has 15 amino acids. Losses at the gene ends were 1 base for V and 4 bases for J; bases not matched to a gene: 2. In germline, CDR1 is MNHEY, CDR2 SVGEGT.

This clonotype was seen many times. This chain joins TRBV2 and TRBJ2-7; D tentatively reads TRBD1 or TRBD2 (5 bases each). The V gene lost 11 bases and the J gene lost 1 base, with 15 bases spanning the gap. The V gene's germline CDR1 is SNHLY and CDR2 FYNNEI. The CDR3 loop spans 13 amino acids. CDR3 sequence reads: CACNRDGSYEQYF. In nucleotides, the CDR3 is TGTGCCTGTAACCGGGACGGGTCCTACGAGCAGTACTTC.